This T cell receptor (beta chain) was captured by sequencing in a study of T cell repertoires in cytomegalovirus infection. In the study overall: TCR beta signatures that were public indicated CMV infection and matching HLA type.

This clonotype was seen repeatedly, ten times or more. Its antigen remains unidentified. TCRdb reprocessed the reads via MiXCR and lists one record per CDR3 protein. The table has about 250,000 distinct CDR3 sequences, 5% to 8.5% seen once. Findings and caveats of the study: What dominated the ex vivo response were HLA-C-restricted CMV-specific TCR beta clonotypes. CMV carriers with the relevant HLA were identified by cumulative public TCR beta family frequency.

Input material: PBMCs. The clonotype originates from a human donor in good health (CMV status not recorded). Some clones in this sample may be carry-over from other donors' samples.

DNA for the CDR3: TGTGCCAGCAGTCCAGTGGGGACAGGGTCCGGGGAGCTGTTTTTT. This encodes CASSPVGTGSGELFF. The chain employs TRBV7-2 and TRBJ2-2, with 9 bases aligning to TRBD1. The ends lost 6 bases at V and 6 bases at J; junction bases unmatched: 8. CDR1 is SGHTA, CDR2 FQGNSA, per germline. The CDR3 runs to 15 residues. Drawing the rest from reference TRBV7-2 and TRBJ2-2, the complete variable domain is GAGVSQSPSNKVTEKGKDVELRCDPISGHTALYWYRQSLGQGLEFLIYFQGNSAPDKSGLPSDRFSAERTGGSVSTLTIQRTQQEDSAVYLCASSPVGTGSGELFFGEGSRLTVL.